This is a list of T cell receptor beta chains from one sample in a study of T-cell reconstitution after alpha-beta-depleted transplantation in children. TCRdb used MiXCR to reprocess the PCR reads, holding one entry per CDR3 protein. The sample contains 700,000 to 950,000 distinct CDR3 sequences, approximately 15% of which appear only once. The starting material was PBMCs, mostly from graft donor cells, obtained 360 days after TCRalphabeta/CD19-depleted stem cell transplant. Receptors originate from a male patient between 10 and 17 years old who had a stem cell transplant for acute lymphoblastic leukemia, so the T cells may come from the graft donor. Each CDR3 is given with its conserved first and last residue. The D gene is left open where the match is weak. Some rows mark clone size as missing; the rest say once, few, many or name a class of expanded clone.

clone_size	v_call	j_call	d_call	cdr3_aa	cdr3_nt
many	TRBV7-3	TRBJ1-2	-	CASSLKAWDYGYTF	TGTGCCAGCAGCTTAAAGGCCTGGGACTATGGCTACACCTTC
many	TRBV4-1	TRBJ2-5	TRBD2	CASSQFLAGGAETQYF	TGCGCCAGCAGCCAATTTCTAGCGGGAGGTGCGGAGACCCAGTACTTC
-	TRBV7-7	TRBJ2-5	TRBD1	CASSRTGTGQTQYF	TGTGCCAGCAGCCGCACCGGGACAGGCCAGACCCAGTACTTC
-	TRBV24-1	TRBJ2-7	-	CATSNSGYEQYF	TGTGCCACCAGTAACAGCGGATACGAGCAGTACTTC
few	TRBV3-1	TRBJ2-1	-	CASSSRLTGRDNEQFF	TGTGCCAGCAGCTCCCGTTTAACGGGACGGGACAATGAGCAGTTCTTC
-	TRBV30	TRBJ2-7	-	CAWSVRPQTREQYF	TGTGCCTGGAGTGTACGGCCCCAGACTCGGGAGCAGTACTTC
few	TRBV15	TRBJ1-1	-	CATGGTEAFF	TGTGCCACGGGAGGGACTGAAGCTTTCTTT
-	TRBV10-1	TRBJ1-2	-	CASSESGTNYGYTF	TGCGCCAGCAGTGAAAGCGGCACGAACTATGGCTACACCTTC
-	TRBV3-1	TRBJ2-1	TRBD2	CASSAPSRGLAGDLNEQFF	TGTGCCAGCAGCGCCCCATCTCGGGGACTAGCGGGTGATTTAAATGAGCAGTTCTTC
few	TRBV6-4	TRBJ2-3	TRBD1	CASSLQGALQIKTDTQYF	TGTGCCAGCTCCCTACAGGGGGCGCTTCAAATAAAGACAGATACGCAGTATTTT